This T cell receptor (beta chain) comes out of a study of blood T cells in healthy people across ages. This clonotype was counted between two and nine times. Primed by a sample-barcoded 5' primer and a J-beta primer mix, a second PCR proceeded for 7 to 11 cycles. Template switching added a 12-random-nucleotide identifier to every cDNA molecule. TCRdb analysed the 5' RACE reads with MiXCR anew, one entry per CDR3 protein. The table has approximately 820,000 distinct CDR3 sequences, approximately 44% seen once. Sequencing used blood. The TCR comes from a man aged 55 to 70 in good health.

The CDR3 DNA reads as TGCAGTGCTAGAGATTTGGCAGAACTTCCTGAGCTCCAGTACTTC. This codes for CSARDLAELPELQYF. The gene calls are TRBV20-1 and TRBJ2-7; D uncertain. Germline V gene sequence: CDR1 DFQATT, CDR2 SNEGSKA (reference sequence). The V and J ends lost 0 bases and 10 bases respectively, with 22 bases between them. The CDR3 sequence is 15 residues long.